This T cell receptor beta chain was documented in a study of blood T cell repertoires in COVID-19. TCRdb keeps only in-frame clones here, not all; method: immunoSEQ multiplex PCR. The data contain about 300,000 clones, around 87% of them seen just once; the ten biggest clones take up about 1.2%. Germline V gene sequence: CDR1 SGDLS, CDR2 YYNGEE. Trimming took 4 bases from V and 5 from J, leaving 15 bases between them. The CDR3 contains 14 residues. This chain links TRBV9 with TRBJ1-2; D is uncertain. This sequence was found in a man between 70 and 80 years old with acute or convalescent COVID-19. Sequencing was carried out using peripheral blood. DNA of the CDR3: TGTGCCAGCAGCCCACACCGAGGCGGTTATGGCTACACCTTC. Protein sequence: CASSPHRGGYGYTF.